This T cell receptor beta chain came from a study of ipilimumab plus nivolumab after autologous stem cell transplantation. Germline V gene sequence: CDR1 SNHLY, CDR2 FYNNEI. V dropped 7 bases and J dropped 5 bases, with 11 bases sitting between them. The CDR3 length is 13 residues. The table came from immunoSEQ multiplex PCR; TCRdb's copy has only in-frame clones and leaves some out. Of 37,000 or so clones listed, around 93% were seen once; the top ten hold approximately 1%. The sequence was obtained from a male donor with multiple myeloma. The specimen comprised PBMCs, sampled in a trial of ipilimumab plus nivolumab as post-transplant consolidation. The chain employs TRBV2 and TRBJ1-4; D possibly corresponds to TRBD1 (6 bases). The CDR3 sequence: CASIRTENEKLFF. The CDR3 DNA follows: TGTGCCAGCATCCGGACAGAAAATGAAAAACTGTTTTTT.